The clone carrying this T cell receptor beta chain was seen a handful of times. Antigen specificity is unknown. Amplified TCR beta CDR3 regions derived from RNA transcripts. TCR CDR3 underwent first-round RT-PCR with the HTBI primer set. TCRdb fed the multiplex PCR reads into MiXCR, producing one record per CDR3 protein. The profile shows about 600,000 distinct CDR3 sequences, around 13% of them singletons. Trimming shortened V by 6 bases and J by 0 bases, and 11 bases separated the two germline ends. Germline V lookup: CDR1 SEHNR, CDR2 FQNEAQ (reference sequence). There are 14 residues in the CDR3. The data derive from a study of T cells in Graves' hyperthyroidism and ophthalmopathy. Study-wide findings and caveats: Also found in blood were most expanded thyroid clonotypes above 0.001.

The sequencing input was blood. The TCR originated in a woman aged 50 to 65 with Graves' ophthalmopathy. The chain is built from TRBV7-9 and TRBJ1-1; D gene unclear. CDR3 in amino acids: CASRKRALNTEAFF. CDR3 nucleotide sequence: TGTGCCAGCAGAAAGAGGGCCTTGAACACTGAAGCTTTCTTT.